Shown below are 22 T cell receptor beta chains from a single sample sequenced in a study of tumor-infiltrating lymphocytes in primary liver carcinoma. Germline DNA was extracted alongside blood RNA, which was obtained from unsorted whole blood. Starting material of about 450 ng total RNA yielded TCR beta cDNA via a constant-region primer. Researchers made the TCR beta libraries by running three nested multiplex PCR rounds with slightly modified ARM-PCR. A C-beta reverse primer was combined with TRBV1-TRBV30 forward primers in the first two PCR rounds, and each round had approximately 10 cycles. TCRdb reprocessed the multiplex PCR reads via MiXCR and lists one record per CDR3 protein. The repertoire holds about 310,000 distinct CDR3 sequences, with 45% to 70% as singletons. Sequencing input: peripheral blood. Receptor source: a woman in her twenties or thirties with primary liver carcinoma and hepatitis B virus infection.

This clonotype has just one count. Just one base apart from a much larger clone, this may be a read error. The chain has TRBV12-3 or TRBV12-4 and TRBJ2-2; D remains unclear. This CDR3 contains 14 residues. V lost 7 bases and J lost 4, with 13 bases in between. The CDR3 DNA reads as TGTGCCAGCACAACTTCAGAGTTCACCGGGGAGCTGTTTTTT. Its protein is CASTTSEFTGELFF.

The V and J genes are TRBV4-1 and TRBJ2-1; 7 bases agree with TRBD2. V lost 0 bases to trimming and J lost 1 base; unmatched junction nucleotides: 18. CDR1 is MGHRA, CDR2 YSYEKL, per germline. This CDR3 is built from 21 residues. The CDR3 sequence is CASSQERGRTSGSLSYNEQFF. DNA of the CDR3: TGCGCCAGCAGCCAAGAAAGAGGAAGGACTAGTGGGAGCCTTTCCTACAATGAGCAGTTCTTC.

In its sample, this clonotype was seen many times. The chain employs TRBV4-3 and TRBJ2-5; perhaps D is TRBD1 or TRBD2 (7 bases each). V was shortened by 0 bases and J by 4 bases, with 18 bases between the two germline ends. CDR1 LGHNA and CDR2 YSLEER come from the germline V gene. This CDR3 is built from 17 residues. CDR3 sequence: CASSQDQAGGGRETQYF. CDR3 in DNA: TGCGCCAGCAGCCAAGATCAAGCAGGGGGGGGTCGAGAGACCCAGTACTTC.

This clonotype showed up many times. The DNA for the CDR3 is TGCGCCAGCAGCCAAACAGGGCTCTCCTATAATTCACCCCTCCACTTT. Amino acid sequence: CASSQTGLSYNSPLHF. V gene TRBV4-1 combines with J gene TRBJ1-6, with D tentatively TRBD1 (6 bases). Germline V gives CDR1 MGHRA, CDR2 YSYEKL. This CDR3 contains 16 residues. The V end was cut by 2 bases, the J end by 0 bases, with 8 bases between.

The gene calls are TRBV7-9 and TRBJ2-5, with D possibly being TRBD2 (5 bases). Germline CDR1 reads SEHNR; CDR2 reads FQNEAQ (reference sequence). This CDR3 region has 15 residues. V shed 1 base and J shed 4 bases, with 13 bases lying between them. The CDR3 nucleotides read TGTGCCAGCAGCTTAGGATCTAGCAGGTCAGAGACCCAGTACTTC. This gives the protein CASSLGSSRSETQYF.

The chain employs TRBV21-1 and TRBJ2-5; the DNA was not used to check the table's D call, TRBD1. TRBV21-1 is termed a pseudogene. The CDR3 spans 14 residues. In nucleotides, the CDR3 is TGTGCCAGCAGAAAGGACAGGGGAGGAGAGACCCAGTACTTC. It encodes CASRKDRGGETQYF.

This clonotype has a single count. The CDR3 spells CASSYIQGFYEQYF. In DNA form, the CDR3 reads TGTGCCAGCAGTTACATACAGGGGTTCTACGAGCAGTACTTC. This chain connects TRBV6-6 to TRBJ2-7; 7 positions match TRBD1. J lost 3 bases, V lost 2 bases, and 4 bases had no gene match. Germline V CDR1 and CDR2: MNHNY, SVGAGI (reference sequence). The CDR3 extends over 14 amino acids.

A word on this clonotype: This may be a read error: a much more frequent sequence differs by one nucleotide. The CDR3 here is CASSQVSTDEKLFF. Here the CDR3 DNA reads TGTGCCAGCAGCCAAGTTTCGACAGATGAAAAACTGTTTTTT. This sequence joins TRBV4-2 and TRBJ1-4; D is perhaps TRBD1 (5 bases). Germline V CDR1 and CDR2: LGHNA, YNFKEQ. This CDR3 is built from 14 residues. Trimming left V 1 base short and J 6 bases short, with 9 bases between.

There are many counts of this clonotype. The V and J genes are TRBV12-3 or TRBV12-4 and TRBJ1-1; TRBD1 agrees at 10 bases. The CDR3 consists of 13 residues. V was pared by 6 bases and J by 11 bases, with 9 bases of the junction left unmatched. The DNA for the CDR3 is TGTGCCAGCAGGCTTACCGGGACAGGGGAGGCTTTCTTT. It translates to CASRLTGTGEAFF.

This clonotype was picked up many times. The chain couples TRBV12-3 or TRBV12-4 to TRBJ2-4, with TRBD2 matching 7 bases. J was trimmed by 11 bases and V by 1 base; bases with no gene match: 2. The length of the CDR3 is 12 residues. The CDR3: CASSLGGRVQYF. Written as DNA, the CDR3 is TGTGCCAGCAGTTTAGGAGGGAGGGTTCAGTACTTC.

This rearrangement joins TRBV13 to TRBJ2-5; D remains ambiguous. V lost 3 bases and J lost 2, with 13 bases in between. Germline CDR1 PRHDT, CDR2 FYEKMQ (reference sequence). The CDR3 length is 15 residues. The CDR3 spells CASSFSLESQETQYF. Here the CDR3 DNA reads TGTGCCAGCAGCTTCTCACTGGAATCACAAGAGACCCAGTACTTC.

CDR3 coding DNA: TGTGCCTGGAGTACGGGATCGTCGCCAGCTTTCTTT. It translates to CAWSTGSSPAFF. The chain employs TRBV30 and TRBJ1-1; no definite D call. Trimming removed 2 bases at V and 10 bases at J, with 14 bases between. Germline lookup yields CDR1 GTSNPN and CDR2 SVGIG (reference sequence). This CDR3 contains 12 residues.

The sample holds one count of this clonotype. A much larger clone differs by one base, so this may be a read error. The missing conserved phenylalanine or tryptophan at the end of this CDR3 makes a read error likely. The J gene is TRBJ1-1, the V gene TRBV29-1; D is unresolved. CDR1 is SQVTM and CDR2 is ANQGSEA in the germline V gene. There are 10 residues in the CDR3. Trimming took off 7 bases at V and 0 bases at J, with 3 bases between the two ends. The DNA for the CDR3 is TGCAGCGCTATGAACACTGAAGCTTTCCTT. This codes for CSAMNTEAFL.

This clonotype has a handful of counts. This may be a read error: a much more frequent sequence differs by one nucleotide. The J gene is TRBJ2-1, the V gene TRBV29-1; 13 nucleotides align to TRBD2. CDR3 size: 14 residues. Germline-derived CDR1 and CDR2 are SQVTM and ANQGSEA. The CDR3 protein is CSVVGGLAGDEQSF. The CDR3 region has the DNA TGCAGCGTTGTTGGAGGACTAGCGGGAGATGAGCAGTCCTTC.

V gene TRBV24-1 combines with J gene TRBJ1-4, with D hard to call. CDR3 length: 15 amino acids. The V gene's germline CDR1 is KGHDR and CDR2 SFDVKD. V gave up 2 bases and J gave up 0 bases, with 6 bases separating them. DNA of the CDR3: TGTGCCACCAGTGATTCCGGAGCAACTAATGAAAAACTGTTTTTT. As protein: CATSDSGATNEKLFF.

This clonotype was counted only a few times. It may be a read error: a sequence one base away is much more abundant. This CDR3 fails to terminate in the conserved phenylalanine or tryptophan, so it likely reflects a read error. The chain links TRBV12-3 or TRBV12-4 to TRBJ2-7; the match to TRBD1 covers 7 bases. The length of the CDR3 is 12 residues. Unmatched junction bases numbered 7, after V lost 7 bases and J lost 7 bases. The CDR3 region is CASTRQGMEQYL. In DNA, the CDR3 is TGTGCCAGCACCAGACAGGGAATGGAGCAGTACCTC.

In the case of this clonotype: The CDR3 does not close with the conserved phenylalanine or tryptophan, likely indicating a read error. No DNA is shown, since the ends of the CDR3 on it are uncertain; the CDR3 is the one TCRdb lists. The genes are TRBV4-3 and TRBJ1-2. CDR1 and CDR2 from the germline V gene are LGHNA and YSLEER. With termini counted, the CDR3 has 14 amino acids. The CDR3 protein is CATSAELEIYGYSS.

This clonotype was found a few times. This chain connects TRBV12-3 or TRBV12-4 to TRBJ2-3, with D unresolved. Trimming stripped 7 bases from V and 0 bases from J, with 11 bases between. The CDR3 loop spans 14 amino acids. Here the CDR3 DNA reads TGTGCCAGCACCCTCTCAAAGAGCACAGATACGCAGTATTTT. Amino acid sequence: CASTLSKSTDTQYF.

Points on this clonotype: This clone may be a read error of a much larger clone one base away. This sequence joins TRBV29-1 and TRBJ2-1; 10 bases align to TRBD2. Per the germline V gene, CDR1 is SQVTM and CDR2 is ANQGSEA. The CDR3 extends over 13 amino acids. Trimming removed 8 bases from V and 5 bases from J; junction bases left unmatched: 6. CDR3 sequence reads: CSSGLATHNEQFF. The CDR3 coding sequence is TGCAGCTCGGGACTAGCGACCCACAATGAGCAGTTCTTC.

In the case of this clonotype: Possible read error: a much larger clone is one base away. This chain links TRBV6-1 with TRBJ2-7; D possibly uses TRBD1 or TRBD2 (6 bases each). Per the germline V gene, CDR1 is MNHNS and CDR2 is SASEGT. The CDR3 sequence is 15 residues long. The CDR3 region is CASSEMWGAGYDQYF. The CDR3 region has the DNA TGTGCCAGCAGTGAGATGTGGGGGGCTGGATACGATCAGTACTTC.

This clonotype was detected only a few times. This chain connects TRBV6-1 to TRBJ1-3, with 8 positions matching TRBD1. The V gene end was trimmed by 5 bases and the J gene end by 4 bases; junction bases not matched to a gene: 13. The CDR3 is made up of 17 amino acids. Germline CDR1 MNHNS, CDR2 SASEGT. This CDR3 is CASSLRGTGKSGNTIYF. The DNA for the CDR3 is TGTGCCAGCAGTCTCCGCGGGACAGGAAAATCCGGAAACACCATATATTTT.

CDR3 sequence (DNA): TGCAGTGCTCCTCCTAGCGGGAGTTTGTCCAATGAGCAGTTCTTC. Translated: CSAPPSGSLSNEQFF. J is TRBJ2-1 and V is TRBV20-1; 10 bases line up with TRBD2. This CDR3 is 15 amino acids long. CDR1 DFQATT and CDR2 SNEGSKA come from the germline V gene (reference sequence). The J segment lost 6 bases and the V segment lost 5 bases, leaving 10 bases of the junction unmatched.